One TCR beta chain is described in this entry. The antigen is undetermined. Here immunoSEQ multiplex PCR was the method, and the copy in TCRdb shows in-frame clones only, minus some. Of about 1.5 million clones in the sample, approximately 96% were seen once. The sample comes from a study of shared clonotypes between healthy human individuals. Across the whole study: CD4 naive cells filled three plates per donor, CD4 memory three, CD8 naive two and CD8 memory one.

Study-wide findings and caveats: Expectations were that clonotype sharing among donors would be affected by sequencing depth. Naive CD4 clonotype sharing across several donors was roughly 5%.

This CDR3 spans 15 amino acids. Trimming removed 2 bases from V and 0 bases from J, with 7 bases in between. The germline gives CDR1 MNHEY, CDR2 SMNVEV (reference sequence). The TCR was taken from a man aged 30-40 years in good health. The specimen sequenced was naive CD4+ T cells sorted from blood. Regarding subset: CD45RA+ positively selected. The chain uses TRBV27 and TRBJ1-4, with TRBD1 as a possible D gene (5 bases). The CDR3 reads CASSLQGPTNEKLFF. CDR3 DNA: TGTGCCAGCAGTTTACAGGGTCCAACTAATGAAAAACTGTTTTTT. The full variable domain, rest sourced from reference TRBV27 and TRBJ1-4, is EAQVTQNPRYLITVTGKKLTVTCSQNMNHEYMSWYRQDPGLGLRQIYYSMNVEVTDKGDVPEGYKVSRKEKRNFPLILESPSPNQTSLYFCASSLQGPTNEKLFFGSGTQLSVL.